This is a list of T cell receptor beta chains from one sample in a study of graft-versus-host responses after intestinal transplantation. Sequenced by immunoSEQ multiplex PCR; TCRdb stores in-frame clones only, minus some. The table shows 40,000 or so clones, with over 90% occurring only once. The antigens these receptors bind are not known. Material: unstimulated CD8+ T cells sorted from spleen or lymph node cells, obtained before transplant. These TCRs come from a human donor who was the organ donor for an intestinal transplant. Both conserved end residues are part of each CDR3. A D gene is named only where the DNA matches it firmly. Expanded clones are given a class, and other clones once, few, many or no size at all.

TRBV6-5	TRBJ2-7	-	-	TGTGCCAGCAGTTACGGGCAGGGGGGATCCTACGAGCAGTACTTC	CASSYGQGGSYEQYF
TRBV7-6	TRBJ1-4	-	-	TGTGCCAGCAGCTTTGAGGTCGGCCCTAATGAAAAACTGTTTTTT	CASSFEVGPNEKLFF
TRBV27	TRBJ1-6	TRBD1	-	TGTGCCACTAACCGGGACAGGGGAGTCACACCCCTCCACTTT	CATNRDRGVTPLHF
TRBV27	TRBJ1-1	-	-	TGTGCCAGCAGCTCCGGGACACCGAACACTGAAGCTTTCTTT	CASSSGTPNTEAFF
TRBV4-3	TRBJ2-7	-	-	TGCGCCAGCAGCTCGTCCCCGGGACGCGCCTACGAGCAGTACTTC	CASSSSPGRAYEQYF
TRBV7-8	TRBJ2-3	TRBD1	-	TGTGCCAGCAGCTCCTCGGACAGGCCACGCACAGATACGCAGTATTTT	CASSSSDRPRTDTQYF
TRBV2	TRBJ2-3	-	-	TGTGCCAGCAGTGAAGCGGTGGACAGCCTGGCAGATACGCAGTATTTT	CASSEAVDSLADTQYF
TRBV7-2	TRBJ2-7	-	-	TGTGCCAGCAGCCTAGGGGGGGTGCGGGAGCAGTACTTC	CASSLGGVREQYF
TRBV7-2	TRBJ2-1	-	-	TGTGCCAGCAGCTTATTGTGGGAGGCCTCCAATGAGCAGTTCTTC	CASSLLWEASNEQFF
TRBV4-3	TRBJ2-1	TRBD1	-	TGCGCCAGCAGCCAAGACGGGACAGAGGAAAATGAGCAGTTCTTC	CASSQDGTEENEQFF
TRBV28	TRBJ1-4	TRBD1	-	TGTGCCAGCAGTAACACCGGGACAGACTCTACAACTAATGAAAAACTGTTTTTT	CASSNTGTDSTTNEKLFF
TRBV6-5	TRBJ2-2	-	few	TGTGCCAGCAGTTACGGGGAAACCGGGGAGCTGTTTTTT	CASSYGETGELFF
TRBV7-8	TRBJ2-7	TRBD2	-	TGTGCCAGCAGTCGATCCCTGAGCGGGATTTACGAGCAGTACTTC	CASSRSLSGIYEQYF
TRBV7-3	TRBJ1-5	-	-	TGTGCCAGCAGAGGGGGTAGCAATCAGCCCCAGCATTTT	CASRGGSNQPQHF
TRBV6-5	TRBJ1-2	-	-	TGTGCCAGCAGTTATTTTCAGGATAACTATGGCTACACCTTC	CASSYFQDNYGYTF
TRBV28	TRBJ1-5	-	once	TGTGCCAGCAGTTACTTTACGGGGAGGACAGAGCCCCAGCATTTT	CASSYFTGRTEPQHF
TRBV9	TRBJ2-6	-	once	TGTGCCAGCAGCCCCAAGCTGGGCTCTGGGGCCAACGTCCTGACTTTC	CASSPKLGSGANVLTF
TRBV28	TRBJ2-6	TRBD2	-	TGTGCCAGCAGTTTAGTTCTAGCGGGAAGCTCTGGGGCCAACGTCCTGACTTTC	CASSLVLAGSSGANVLTF
TRBV29-1	TRBJ2-1	TRBD2	-	TGCAGCGTTTTGACTAGCGGGAGGAATGAGCAGTTCTTC	CSVLTSGRNEQFF
TRBV29-1	TRBJ1-6	TRBD1	-	TGCAGCGTTAGGACAGGGAGGGAGAATTCACCCCTCCACTTT	CSVRTGRENSPLHF
TRBV27	TRBJ2-3	-	-	TGTGCCAGCAGTTTAGTACCCCGGGGCACAGATACGCAGTATTTT	CASSLVPRGTDTQYF
TRBV27	TRBJ2-5	TRBD2	-	TGTGCCAGCAGTTTACTAGCGGAGCAAGAGACCCAGTACTTC	CASSLLAEQETQYF
TRBV19	TRBJ2-1	TRBD2	-	TGTGCCAGTAGGCCTACTAGCGATATCTCCAATGAGCAGTTCTTC	CASRPTSDISNEQFF
TRBV30	TRBJ2-7	-	-	TGTGCCTGGAGTCGAGTGTTCTTCGGCTACGAGCAGTACTTC	CAWSRVFFGYEQYF
TRBV4-1	TRBJ2-2	-	-	TGCGCCAGCAGCCAAGATGTACAGGGGAACACCGGGGAGCTGTTTTTT	CASSQDVQGNTGELFF
TRBV5-4	TRBJ2-1	-	few	TGTGCCAGCAGCTTGGAACCTAATCCCACCTACAATGAGCAGTTCTTC	CASSLEPNPTYNEQFF
TRBV29-1	TRBJ1-1	TRBD1	-	TGCAGCGTTGGGAAACAGGGGGCGAGGAGTGGTGACACTGAAGCTTTCTTT	CSVGKQGARSGDTEAFF
TRBV14	TRBJ1-1	TRBD1	-	TGTGCCAGCAGTTCGGGACAGTACACTGAAGCTTTCTTT	CASSSGQYTEAFF
TRBV6-5	TRBJ1-1	-	once	TGTGCCAGCAGTGATTCAGCGAGGAACACTGAAGCTTTCTTT	CASSDSARNTEAFF
TRBV19	TRBJ2-2	TRBD1	-	TGTGCCAGTAGCCTACAGGGGAGCGGGGAGCTGTTTTTT	CASSLQGSGELFF
TRBV9	TRBJ2-1	TRBD1	-	TGTGCCAGCAGCGCCACCGGGACAGGGGGCTCCAATGAGCAGTTCTTC	CASSATGTGGSNEQFF
TRBV5-1	TRBJ1-1	TRBD1	-	TGCGCCAGCAGCTCCCCAGGGACAGGGGAGGGAGGCACTGAAGCTTTCTTT	CASSSPGTGEGGTEAFF
TRBV7-9	TRBJ1-1	-	-	TGTGCCAGCGCCGGCTCACTAGGAACTGAAGCTTTCTTT	CASAGSLGTEAFF
TRBV7-3	TRBJ2-1	-	-	TGTGCCAGCAGCTTAGGGACAGCGGGCCTCTACAATGAGCAGTTCTTC	CASSLGTAGLYNEQFF
TRBV7-9	TRBJ2-1	-	-	TGTGCCAGCAGCTCCCGGGACCCCCAGTTCTTC	CASSSRDPQFF
TRBV5-4	TRBJ2-7	-	-	TGTGCCAGCAGCTTGGCCACAGCTGGGTATGGCGAGCAGTACTTC	CASSLATAGYGEQYF
TRBV9	TRBJ2-5	-	-	TGTGCCAGCAGCGTAGCGGGGGCCACCCAAGAGACCCAGTACTTC	CASSVAGATQETQYF
TRBV10-3	TRBJ2-1	TRBD2	-	TGTGCCATCAGTGACCCCGAGACTAGCGGGAGGGCTCTCTCCTACAATGAGCAGTTCTTC	CAISDPETSGRALSYNEQFF
TRBV10-1	TRBJ2-7	TRBD1	-	TGCGCCAGCAGGGGGACAGGGGGGCTCTGGTCCGAGCAGTACTTC	CASRGTGGLWSEQYF
TRBV27	TRBJ1-5	-	-	TGTGCCAGCAGTTTATCGAGCAATCAGCCCCAGCATTTT	CASSLSSNQPQHF
TRBV7-8	TRBJ2-3	TRBD1	-	TGTGCCAGCAGCCATTCAGGGGGCGCAGATACGCAGTATTTT	CASSHSGGADTQYF
TRBV9	TRBJ2-3	TRBD2	-	TGTGCCAGCAGCGTCACTAGCGGGCGTCAACCCACAGATACGCAGTATTTT	CASSVTSGRQPTDTQYF
TRBV2	TRBJ2-2	-	once	TGTGCCAGCAGTGAAAGAGCCGGGGAGCTGTTTTTT	CASSERAGELFF
TRBV4-3	TRBJ2-2	TRBD2	-	TGCGCCAGCAGCCAGGGGCCCATCTTGCGGGAGTCGGACGGGGAGCTGTTTTTT	CASSQGPILRESDGELFF
TRBV7-9	TRBJ2-7	TRBD1	-	TGTGCCAGCAGCTTAGCCGGACAGGGAGTGTGGGAGCAGTACTTC	CASSLAGQGVWEQYF
TRBV7-6	TRBJ2-2	-	once	TGTGCCAGCAGCCCCGGACAGACCGGGGAGCTGTTTTTT	CASSPGQTGELFF
TRBV11-2	TRBJ2-5	TRBD2	-	TGTGCCAGCAGCGTAACCAGCGGGAGAGAGACCCAGTACTTC	CASSVTSGRETQYF
TRBV6-1	TRBJ1-2	TRBD1	-	TGTGCCAGCAGTCCCGGGACAGGGAGCTATGGCTACACCTTC	CASSPGTGSYGYTF